The source of this T cell receptor (beta chain) is a study of blood T cell repertoires in COVID-19. Study-wide context: Both acute and convalescent COVID-19 samples were obtained from the United States, Italy and Spain. T cells, B-cell-depleted T cells, or PBMCs supplied cDNA or gDNA.

The protocol was immunoSEQ multiplex PCR, while the TCRdb copy is restricted to in-frame clones and leaves out a portion. The sample holds roughly 300,000 clones; just over 90% are singletons and the top ten take 2.3%. CDR1 and CDR2 (germline): MNHEY, SVGAGI. CDR3 length equals 14 residues. The ends were cut back, 7 bases at V and 3 bases at J, with 12 bases in the middle. This TCR came from a woman aged 35 to 49 with acute COVID-19. The V gene is TRBV6-5, the J gene TRBJ1-4; D is possibly TRBD1 (5 bases). The specimen sequenced was PBMCs or T cells enriched from blood (not recorded which). In DNA form, the CDR3 reads TGTGCCAGCAAAAAGGGGTGGGCTAATGAAAAACTGTTTTTT. Amino acid sequence: CASKKGWANEKLFF.